A few counts support the clone carrying this T cell receptor (beta chain). Individual cDNA molecules carried attached unique molecular identifiers. TCRdb passed the 5' RACE reads through MiXCR, listing each CDR3 protein once. The table has 100,000 to 130,000 distinct CDR3 sequences, 9.5% to 13% seen once. The data stem from a study of early T cells in non-severe SARS-CoV-2 infection. Trimming removed 5 bases from V and 3 bases from J, with 14 bases in between. The CDR3 covers 14 residues. Germline CDR1 and CDR2: SNHLY and FYNNEI. The sample taken for sequencing was whole blood. The chain couples TRBV2 to TRBJ2-7; D is tentatively TRBD1 or TRBD2 (5 bases each). The sequence was collected from an adult who was a healthcare worker with PCR-confirmed SARS-CoV-2 infection or an uninfected control (not recorded which). The CDR3 DNA sequence: TGTGCCAGCAGTTCTTCCGTTGGGGGCTACGAGCAGTACTTC. Translating gives CASSSSVGGYEQYF.